The TCR beta chain described here comes from a study of blood T cell repertoires in COVID-19. Background on the study: Donors in the United States, Italy and Spain gave samples during acute or convalescent COVID-19.

While infection was still active, Seattle patients were enrolled and then followed longitudinally. The assay was immunoSEQ multiplex PCR, and TCRdb's table has in-frame clones only and misses some. The sample records about 260,000 clones, 70% to 90% being singletons. Germline loops: CDR1 LGHDT, CDR2 YNNKEL (reference sequence). This CDR3 has 15 amino acids. Deletions cut 2 bases from V and 5 bases from J, with 13 bases between. Only one count was recorded for this clone. The chain recombines TRBV3-1 (or the pseudogene TRBV3-2) with TRBJ2-1; D possibly corresponds to TRBD2 (6 bases). This sequence originates from a woman aged 60-75 years with COVID-19, enrolled during active disease. Sequencing was carried out using peripheral blood. The CDR3 here is CASSQRTTPHNEQFF. The CDR3 DNA is TGTGCCAGCAGCCAAAGGACTACTCCCCACAATGAGCAGTTCTTC.